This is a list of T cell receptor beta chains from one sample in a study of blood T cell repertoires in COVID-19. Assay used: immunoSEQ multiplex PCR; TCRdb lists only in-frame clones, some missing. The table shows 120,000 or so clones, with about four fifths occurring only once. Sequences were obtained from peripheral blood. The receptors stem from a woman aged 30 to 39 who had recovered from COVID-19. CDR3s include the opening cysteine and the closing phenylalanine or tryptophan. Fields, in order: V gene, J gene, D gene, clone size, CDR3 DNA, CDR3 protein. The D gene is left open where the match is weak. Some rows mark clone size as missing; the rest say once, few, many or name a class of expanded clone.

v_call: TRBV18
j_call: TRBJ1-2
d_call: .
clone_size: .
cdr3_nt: TGTGCCAGCCTAGGACAGCCCGCTAACTATGGCTACACCTTC
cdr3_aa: CASLGQPANYGYTF

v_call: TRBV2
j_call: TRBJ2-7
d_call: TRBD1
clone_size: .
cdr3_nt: TGTGCCAGCAGTGGGGGACAGGGGGCAAACGAGCAGTACTTC
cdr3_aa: CASSGGQGANEQYF

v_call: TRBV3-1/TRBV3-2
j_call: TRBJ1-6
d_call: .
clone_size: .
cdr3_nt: TGTGCCAGCAGCCACCCGGGACTCAAGAATTCACCCCTCCACTTT
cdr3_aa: CASSHPGLKNSPLHF

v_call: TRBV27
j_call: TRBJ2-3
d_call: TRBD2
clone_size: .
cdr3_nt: TGTGCCAGCAGAGGACTAGCGAGTAGCACAGATACGCAGTATTTT
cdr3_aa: CASRGLASSTDTQYF

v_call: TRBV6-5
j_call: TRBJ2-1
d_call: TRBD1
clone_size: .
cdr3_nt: TGTGCCACCCTTCGTGGACAGGGGGCGAATGAGCAGTTCTTC
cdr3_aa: CATLRGQGANEQFF

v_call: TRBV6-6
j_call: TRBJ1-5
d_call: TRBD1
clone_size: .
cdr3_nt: TGTGCCAGCAGTTACGGGCCCGGGACAGGAGGGCAGCCCCAGCATTTT
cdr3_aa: CASSYGPGTGGQPQHF

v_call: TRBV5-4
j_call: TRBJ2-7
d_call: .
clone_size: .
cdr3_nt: TGTGCCAGCAGCTTCGGTGGGAGAGCAGACGAGCAGTACTTC
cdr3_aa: CASSFGGRADEQYF

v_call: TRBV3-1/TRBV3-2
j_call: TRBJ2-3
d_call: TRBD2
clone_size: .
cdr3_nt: TGTGCCAGCAGCTTGGGGGGGGTTTACCAAGATACGCAGTATTTT
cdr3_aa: CASSLGGVYQDTQYF

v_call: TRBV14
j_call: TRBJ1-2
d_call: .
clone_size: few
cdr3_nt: TGTGCCAGCAGCCGTGACACAGCTTATGGCTACACCTTC
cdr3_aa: CASSRDTAYGYTF

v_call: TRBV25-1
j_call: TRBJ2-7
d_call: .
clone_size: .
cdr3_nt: TGTGCCAGCAGGAGGGGACACCTTGACGAGCAGTACTTC
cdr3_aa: CASRRGHLDEQYF

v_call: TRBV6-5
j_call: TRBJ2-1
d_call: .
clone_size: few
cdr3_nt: TGTGCCAGCGAGAGGGCGCAATACAATGAGCAGTTCTTC
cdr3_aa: CASERAQYNEQFF

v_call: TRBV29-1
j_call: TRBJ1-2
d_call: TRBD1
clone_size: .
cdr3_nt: TGCAGCGCGGAAAGTACGGAGGGACAGCATAGCTATGGCTACACCTTC
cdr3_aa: CSAESTEGQHSYGYTF

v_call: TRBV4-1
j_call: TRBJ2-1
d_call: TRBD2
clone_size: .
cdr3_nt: TGCGCCAGCAGCCAAGATCCGGCTAGCGGGAAGGGTGAGCAGTTCTTC
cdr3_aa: CASSQDPASGKGEQFF

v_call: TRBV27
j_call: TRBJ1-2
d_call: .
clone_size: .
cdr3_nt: TGTGCCAGCAGGCCTGACCTAATCTTGGGAGATAAAGGACGGGATAACTATGGCTACACCTTC
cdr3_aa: CASRPDLILGDKGRDNYGYTF

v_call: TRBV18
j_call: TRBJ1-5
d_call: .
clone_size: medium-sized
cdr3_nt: TGTGCCAGCTCACCACCGGAGGGGCTGAGGGATCAGCCCCAGCATTTT
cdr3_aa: CASSPPEGLRDQPQHF

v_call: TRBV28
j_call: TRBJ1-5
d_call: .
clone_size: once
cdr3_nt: TGTGCCAGCAGTTTGCTCACAGGGACCCAGCATTTT
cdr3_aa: CASSLLTGTQHF

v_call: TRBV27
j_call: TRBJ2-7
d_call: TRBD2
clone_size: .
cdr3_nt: TGTGCCAGCAGTCCCTTCTTAGTGGGAGGGCCGGACGAGCAGTACTTC
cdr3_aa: CASSPFLVGGPDEQYF

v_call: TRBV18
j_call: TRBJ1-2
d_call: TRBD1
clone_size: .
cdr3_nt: TGTGCCAGCTCACCCGACAGGGGTGGGGATGGCTACACCTTC
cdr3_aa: CASSPDRGGDGYTF

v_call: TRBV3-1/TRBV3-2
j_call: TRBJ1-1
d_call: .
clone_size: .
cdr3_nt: TGTGCCAGCAGTATATGGGACAAAGGGGCCACTGAAGCTTTCTTT
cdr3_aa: CASSIWDKGATEAFF

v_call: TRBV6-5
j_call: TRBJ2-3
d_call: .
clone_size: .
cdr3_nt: TGTGCCAGCAGTTATTCAGGTGCGAGAACAGATACGCAGTATTTT
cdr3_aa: CASSYSGARTDTQYF

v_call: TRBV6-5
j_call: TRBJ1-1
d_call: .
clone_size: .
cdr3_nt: TGTGCCACCCATAACGGGATGAACACTGAAGCTTTCTTT
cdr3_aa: CATHNGMNTEAFF

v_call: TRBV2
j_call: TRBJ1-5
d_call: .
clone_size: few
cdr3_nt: TGTGCCAGCAGACCCAGGGGTGGCAATCAGCCCCAGCATTTT
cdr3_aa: CASRPRGGNQPQHF

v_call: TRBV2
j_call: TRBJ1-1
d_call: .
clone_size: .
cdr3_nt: TGTGCCGGCCGGCAGGAATTTGAAGCTTTCTTT
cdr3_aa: CAGRQEFEAFF

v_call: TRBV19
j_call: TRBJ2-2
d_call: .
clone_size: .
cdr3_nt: TGTGCCAGTAGTCTGGCGGGTACAGGGTACACCGGGGAGCTGTTTTTT
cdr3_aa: CASSLAGTGYTGELFF

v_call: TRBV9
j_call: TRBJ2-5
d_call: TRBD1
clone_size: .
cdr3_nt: TGTGCCAGCAGCCCCCGAGCCGGGACAGACCAAGAGACCCAGTACTTC
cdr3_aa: CASSPRAGTDQETQYF

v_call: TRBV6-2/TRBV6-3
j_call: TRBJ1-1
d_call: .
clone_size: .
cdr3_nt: TGTGCCAGCAGTTACTCGGCATGGGGGGTCACTGAAGCTTTCTTT
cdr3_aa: CASSYSAWGVTEAFF

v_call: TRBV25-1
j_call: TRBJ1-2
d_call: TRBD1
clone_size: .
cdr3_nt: TGTGCCAGCAGTCGACAGGGGGCTCTGAACTATGGCTACACCTTC
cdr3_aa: CASSRQGALNYGYTF

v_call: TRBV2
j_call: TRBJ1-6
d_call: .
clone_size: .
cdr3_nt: TGTGCCAGCAGCATAATAGGACAGAACAATTCACCCCTCCACTTT
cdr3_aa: CASSIIGQNNSPLHF

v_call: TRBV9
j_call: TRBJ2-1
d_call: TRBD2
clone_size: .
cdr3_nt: TGTGCCAGCAGCGGAGGGACTAGCGGCCTCCATGAGCAGTTCTTC
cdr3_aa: CASSGGTSGLHEQFF

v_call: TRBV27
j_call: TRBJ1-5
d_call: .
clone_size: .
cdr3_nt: TGTGCCAGCAGTTCAGGGATCGGTTATAGCAATCAGCCCCAGCATTTT
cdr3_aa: CASSSGIGYSNQPQHF

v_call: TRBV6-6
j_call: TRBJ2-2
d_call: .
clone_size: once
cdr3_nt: TGTGCCAGCAGCCGATCCTACTCCGTATTGAACACCGGGGAGCTGTTTTTT
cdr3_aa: CASSRSYSVLNTGELFF

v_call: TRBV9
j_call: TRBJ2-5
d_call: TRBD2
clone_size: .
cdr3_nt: TGTGCCAGCAGCGTAGGGGGACTAGCGGGTCAAGAGACCCAGTACTTC
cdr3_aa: CASSVGGLAGQETQYF

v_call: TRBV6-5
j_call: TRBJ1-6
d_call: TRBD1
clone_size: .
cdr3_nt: TGTGCCAGCAGCCGGACAGGGGCGGATAATTCACCCCTCCACTTT
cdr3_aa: CASSRTGADNSPLHF

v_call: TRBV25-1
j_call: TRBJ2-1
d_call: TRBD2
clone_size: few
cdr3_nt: TGTGCCAGCAGTGATCTCCTAGCGGGAGGTAGAAATGAGCAGTTCTTC
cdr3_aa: CASSDLLAGGRNEQFF

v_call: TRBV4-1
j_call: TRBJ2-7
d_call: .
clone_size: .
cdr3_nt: TGCGCCAGCAGCCAAGAGGATTCCAGCGCCTACGAGCAGTACTTC
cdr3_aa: CASSQEDSSAYEQYF

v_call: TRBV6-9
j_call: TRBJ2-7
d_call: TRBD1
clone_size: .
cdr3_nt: TGTGCCAGCAGTCAAGGGGGACAGGAAATCTCTTCCGAGCAGTACTTC
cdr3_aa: CASSQGGQEISSEQYF

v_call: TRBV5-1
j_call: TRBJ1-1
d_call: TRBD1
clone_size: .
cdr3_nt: TGCGCCAGCAGCTCGGACCCCGGGACAGGGGGCGGGGGGTTCTTT
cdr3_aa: CASSSDPGTGGGGFF

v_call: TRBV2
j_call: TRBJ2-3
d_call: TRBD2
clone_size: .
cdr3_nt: TGTGCCAGCAGTGATCGGACTAGCGCATACACAGATACGCAGTATTTT
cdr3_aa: CASSDRTSAYTDTQYF

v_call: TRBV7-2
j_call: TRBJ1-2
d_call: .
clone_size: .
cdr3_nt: TGTGCCAGCAGCCTACGGGAGGGAAACTATGGCTACACCTTC
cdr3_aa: CASSLREGNYGYTF

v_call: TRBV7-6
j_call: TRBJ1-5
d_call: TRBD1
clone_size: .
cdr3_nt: TGTGCCAGCAGCGGAGGGACAGGTAGCAATCAGCCCCAGCATTTT
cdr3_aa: CASSGGTGSNQPQHF

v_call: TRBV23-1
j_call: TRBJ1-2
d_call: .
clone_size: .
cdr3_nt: TGCGCCAGCAGTCAATCGCCAGACAAAACCTATGGCTACACCTTC
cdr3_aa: CASSQSPDKTYGYTF

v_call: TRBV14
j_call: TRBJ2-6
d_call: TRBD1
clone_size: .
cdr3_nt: TGTGCCAGCAGCCAAGAGTCTCGGACAGGCAGTAGCTCTGGGGCCAACGTCCTGACTTTC
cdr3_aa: CASSQESRTGSSSGANVLTF

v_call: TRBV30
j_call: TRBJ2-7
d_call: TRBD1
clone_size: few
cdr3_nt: TGTGCCTGGAGGGGCCCCGGGACAGGCGCCTTTTACGAGCAGTACTTC
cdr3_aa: CAWRGPGTGAFYEQYF

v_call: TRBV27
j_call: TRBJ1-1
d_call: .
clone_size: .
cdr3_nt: TGTGCCAGCAGTCTCAGGGGAACCGCTGAAGCTTTCTTT
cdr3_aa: CASSLRGTAEAFF

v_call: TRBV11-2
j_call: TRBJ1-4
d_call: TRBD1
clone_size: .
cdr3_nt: TGTGCCAGCAGCGCTACACAGGGGAGTAGGGAAAAACTGTTTTTT
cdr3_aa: CASSATQGSREKLFF

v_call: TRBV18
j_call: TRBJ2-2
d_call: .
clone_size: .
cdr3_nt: TGTGCCAGCTCACCATCCCCCAAAATCACGAACACCGGGGAGCTGTTTTTT
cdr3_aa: CASSPSPKITNTGELFF

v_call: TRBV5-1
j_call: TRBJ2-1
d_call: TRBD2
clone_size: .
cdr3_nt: TGCGCCAGCAGCCGGGGGGATAGCTCCTACAATGAGCAGTTCTTC
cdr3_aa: CASSRGDSSYNEQFF

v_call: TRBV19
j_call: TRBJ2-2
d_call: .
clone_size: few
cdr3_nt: TGTGCCAGTAGTCTTCCCGGGGAGCTGTTTTTT
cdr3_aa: CASSLPGELFF

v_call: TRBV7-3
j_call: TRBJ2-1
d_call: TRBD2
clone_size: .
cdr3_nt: TGTGCCAGCAGCTTATCACGGGGGGCCTACAATGAGCAGTTCTTC
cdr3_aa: CASSLSRGAYNEQFF

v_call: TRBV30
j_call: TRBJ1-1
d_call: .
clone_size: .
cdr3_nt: TGTGCCTGGAGGTCGGGAGGGACGAACACTGAAGCTTTCTTT
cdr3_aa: CAWRSGGTNTEAFF

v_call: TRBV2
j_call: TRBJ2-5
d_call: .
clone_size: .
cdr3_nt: TGTGCCAGCGCGGGCAGGCTGGGGGAGACCCAGTACTTC
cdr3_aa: CASAGRLGETQYF

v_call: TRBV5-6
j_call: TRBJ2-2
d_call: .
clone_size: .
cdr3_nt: TGTGCCAGCAGCTTTCTAGAAGTCACCGGGGAGCTGTTTTTT
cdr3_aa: CASSFLEVTGELFF